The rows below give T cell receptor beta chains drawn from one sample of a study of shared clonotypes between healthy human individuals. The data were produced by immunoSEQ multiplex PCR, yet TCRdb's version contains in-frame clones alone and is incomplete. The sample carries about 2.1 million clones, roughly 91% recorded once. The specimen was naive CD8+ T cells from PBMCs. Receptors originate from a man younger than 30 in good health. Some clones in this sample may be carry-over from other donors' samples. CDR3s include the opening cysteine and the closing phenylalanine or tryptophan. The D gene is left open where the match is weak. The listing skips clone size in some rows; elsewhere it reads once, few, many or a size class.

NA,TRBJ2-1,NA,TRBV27,CASAYREWVLEQFF,TGTGCCAGCGCTTACCGGGAGTGGGTATTGGAGCAGTTCTTC
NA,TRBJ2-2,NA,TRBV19,CASSPFVRGGELFF,TGTGCCAGTAGTCCCTTCGTTCGGGGCGGGGAGCTGTTTTTT
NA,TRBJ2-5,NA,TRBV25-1,CASSEHQETQYF,TGTGCCAGCAGTGAACACCAAGAGACCCAGTACTTC
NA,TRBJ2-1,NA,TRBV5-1,CASSLVARVASYNEQFF,TGCGCCAGCAGCTTGGTGGCCCGAGTCGCCTCCTACAATGAGCAGTTCTTC
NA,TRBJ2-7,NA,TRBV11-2,CASSDLGVYEQYF,TGTGCCAGCAGCGACCTTGGGGTCTACGAGCAGTACTTC
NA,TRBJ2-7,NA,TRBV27,CASSELASPHEQYF,TGTGCCAGCAGCGAACTAGCTAGTCCCCACGAGCAGTACTTC
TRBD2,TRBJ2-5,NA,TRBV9,CASSVTGLAGRETQYF,TGTGCCAGCAGCGTTACGGGACTAGCGGGAAGAGAGACCCAGTACTTC
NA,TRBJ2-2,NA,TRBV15,CATSTRGNTGELFF,TGTGCCACCAGCACTCGAGGGAACACCGGGGAGCTGTTTTTT
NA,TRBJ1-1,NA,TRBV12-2,CASRRRGSDMNTEAFF,TGTGCAAGTCGCCGGAGGGGCAGTGATATGAACACTGAAGCTTTCTTT
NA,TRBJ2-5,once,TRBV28,CASSLTGGLRRGETQYF,TGTGCCAGCAGTTTAACTGGTGGGTTGCGGAGGGGTGAGACCCAGTACTTC
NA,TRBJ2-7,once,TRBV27,CASRHSAGHAGGEQYF,TGTGCCAGCAGACACTCCGCAGGACACGCCGGGGGCGAGCAGTACTTC
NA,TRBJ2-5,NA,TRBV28,CASSLRQMYQETQYF,TGTGCCAGCAGTTTGAGGCAGATGTACCAAGAGACCCAGTACTTC
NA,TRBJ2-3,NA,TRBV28,CASSLLDSVGDTQYF,TGTGCCAGCAGTTTATTGGACAGCGTAGGAGATACGCAGTATTTT
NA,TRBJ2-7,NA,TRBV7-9,CARTAGTSYEQYF,TGTGCCAGAACCGCCGGGACATCCTACGAGCAGTACTTC
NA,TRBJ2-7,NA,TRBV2,CASSVDRDSKYEQYF,TGTGCCAGCAGTGTAGACCGGGACTCGAAATACGAGCAGTACTTC
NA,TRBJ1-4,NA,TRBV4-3,CASSQDPGNEKLFF,TGCGCCAGCAGCCAAGATCCCGGGAATGAAAAACTGTTTTTT
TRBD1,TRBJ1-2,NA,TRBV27,CASSSIPSGDRFNYGYTF,TGTGCCAGCAGTTCTATTCCCTCTGGGGACAGATTTAACTATGGCTACACCTTC
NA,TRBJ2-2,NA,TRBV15,CATSREPGLLNTGELFF,TGTGCCACCAGCAGGGAACCGGGACTCTTGAACACCGGGGAGCTGTTTTTT
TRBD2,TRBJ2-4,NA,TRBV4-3,CASSQDRRLAGVPGKNIQYF,TGCGCCAGCAGCCAAGATAGGCGACTAGCGGGAGTCCCAGGCAAAAACATTCAGTACTTC
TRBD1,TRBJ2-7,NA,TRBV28,CASIPGQGYEQYF,TGTGCCAGCATTCCGGGACAGGGCTACGAGCAGTACTTC
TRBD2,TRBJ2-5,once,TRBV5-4,CASSTGGPREQYF,TGTGCCAGCAGCACGGGAGGGCCGAGGGAGCAGTACTTC
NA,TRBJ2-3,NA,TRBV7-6,CASSSSGADTQYF,TGTGCCAGCAGCTCTTCCGGAGCGGATACGCAGTATTTT
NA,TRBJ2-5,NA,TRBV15,CATSRVVGAGTQYF,TGTGCCACCAGCAGAGTTGTCGGGGCTGGGACCCAGTACTTC
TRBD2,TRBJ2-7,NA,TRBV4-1,CASSPGGGRNYEQYF,TGCGCCAGCAGCCCCGGTGGCGGGAGGAACTACGAGCAGTACTTC
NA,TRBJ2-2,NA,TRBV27,CASSLGGWGSGELFF,TGTGCCAGCAGTTTAGGTGGTTGGGGATCCGGGGAGCTGTTTTTT
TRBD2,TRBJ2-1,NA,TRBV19,CASSWGLAGNEQFF,TGTGCCAGTAGTTGGGGACTAGCGGGCAATGAGCAGTTCTTC